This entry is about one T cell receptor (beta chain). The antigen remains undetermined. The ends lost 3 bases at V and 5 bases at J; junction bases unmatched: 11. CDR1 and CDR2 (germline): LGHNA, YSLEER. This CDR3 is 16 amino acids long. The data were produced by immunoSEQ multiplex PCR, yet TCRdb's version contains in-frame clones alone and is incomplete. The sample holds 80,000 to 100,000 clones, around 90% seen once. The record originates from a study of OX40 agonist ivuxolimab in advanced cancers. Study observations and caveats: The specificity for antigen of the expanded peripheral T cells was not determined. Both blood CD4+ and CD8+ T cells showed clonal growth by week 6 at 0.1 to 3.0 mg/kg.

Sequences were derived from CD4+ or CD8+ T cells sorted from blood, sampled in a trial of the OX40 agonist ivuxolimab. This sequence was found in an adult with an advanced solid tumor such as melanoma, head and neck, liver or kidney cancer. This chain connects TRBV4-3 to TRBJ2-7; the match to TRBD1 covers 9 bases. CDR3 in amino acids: CASSQALSQGAHEQYF. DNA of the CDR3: TGCGCCAGCAGCCAGGCCCTATCACAGGGGGCCCACGAGCAGTACTTC.